This entry is about one TCR beta chain. No cognate antigen has been identified for it. No base quality information exists; no much larger clone differs at one position. TCRbeta CDR3 regions were amplified from genomic DNA using the immunoSEQ Assay, a bias-controlled multiplex PCR. On the study's bioinformatics: The number of nucleated cells in each sample was estimated by amplification of reference gene primers within the assay. To quantify the absolute abundance of each unique TCRbeta CDR3 rearrangement, sequence reads were collapsed and filtered. Productive Simpson clonality was computed per sample as the square root of Simpson's diversity index over productive rearrangements. Here the immuneACCESS table is served through TCRdb, limited to in-frame sequences with V and J called. Missing clones are a known gap in these copies; in checked studies unresolved V genes cover under half, and the rest lacks a known reason. V and J calls and clone size are given by that table; D and trimming were obtained from the DNA. The table for this sample lists approximately 11,000 clones; over 80% of them were counted only once. Together, the top ten hold approximately 7.5% of the sample.

This entry is derived from a study of blood T cell repertoires in COVID-19 (TCRdb year 2020). General notes on the study: Samples from collaborators originated in the United States, Italy and Spain and spanned both the acute and convalescent phases of COVID-19. Where available, HLA class I and class II types were taken from metadata supplied by the sample provider and were not determined by assay-based typing. The repertoires were made available in a free public database intended to serve as a resource for research on the immune response to SARS-CoV-2. The prospective study material was composed of cDNA or gDNA derived from T cells, B-cell-depleted T cells, or PBMCs. The dataset comprised deeply sampled blood TCRbeta repertoires from subjects exposed to, actively infected with, or recovered from COVID-19. The samples were drawn from two sources: the first 160 participants of the ongoing ImmuneRACE study, and 1,000 to 1,500 subjects contributed by 6 global collaborators. Nearly every sample came with metadata listing a de-identified subject ID, COVID-19 status, age in years and sex.

The CDR3, from cysteine to phenylalanine, totals 18 residues. Left in the record is the CDR3 DNA by itself, 54 bases read in frame from the first base. Trimming takes 0 bases off V and 3 bases off J; junction bases not matched to a gene: 10. The germline V gene (reference sequence) yields LNHNV for CDR1 and YYDKDF for CDR2. Each collaborating institution followed its own protocols to collect whole blood in K2EDTA tubes. For TCRbeta analysis, collaborators shipped samples as frozen whole blood, isolated PBMCs, or DNA extracted from either of those sample types. Here is what the overall study found, with its caveats: Clinical and demographic metadata were provided uncurated, with the amount varying by source and participant.

The TCR was taken from a man between 65 and 85 years old with active COVID-19. Sequenced: peripheral blood. The rearrangement joined TRBV15 to TRBJ2-1; TRBD2 fits 8 bases in the junction. The CDR3 region reads CATSRDRAGGPFYNEQFF. The bases are TGTGCCACCAGCAGAGATCGGGCGGGGGGTCCCTTCTACAATGAGCAGTTCTTC. The reference TRBV15 and TRBJ2-1 proteins fill in what lies around the CDR3, so the full variable domain reads DAMVIQNPRYQVTQFGKPVTLSCSQTLNHNVMYWYQQKSSQAPKLLFHYYDKDFNNEADTPDNFQSRRPNTSFCFLDIRSPGLGDTAMYLCATSRDRAGGPFYNEQFFGPGTRLTVL.